The 29 T cell receptor beta chains below all came from one sample that was sequenced in a study of T cell responses to AZD1222 COVID-19 vaccine (dated by TCRdb to the early 2020s). According to the study, the label for this sample's time point signals: baseline before first vaccination. Library creation used the immunoSEQ multiplex PCR assay. The table was pulled from immuneACCESS by TCRdb, which kept in-frame rearrangements only. Such tables lose some clones; where checked, under half of the loss comes from unresolved V genes, and the rest has no known cause. The sample includes more than 95,000 clones, with around nine tenths observed a single time. The top ten clonotypes cover just over 7% of the sample. The source material was peripheral blood, sampled on day 0 of AZD1222 vaccination. The receptors here all came from an adult in good health.

The chain links TRBV6-5 to TRBJ1-6; D perhaps matches TRBD1 (5 bases). Germline CDR1 is MNHEY and CDR2 is SVGAGI. The CDR3 runs to 15 residues. Trimming took off 6 bases at V and 8 bases at J, with 17 bases between the two ends. In DNA, the CDR3 is TGTGCCAGCAGCCTCGGGGCCGGTACTTATTCACCCCTCCACTTT. Protein sequence: CASSLGAGTYSPLHF.

V gene TRBV28 combines with J gene TRBJ1-5; D possibly corresponds to TRBD1 (5 bases). The CDR3 sequence is 15 residues long. The V end lost 7 bases, the J end lost 2 bases, and 15 bases lay between the germline ends. Germline values: CDR1 MDHEN, CDR2 SYDVKM. The CDR3 DNA is TGTGCCAGCACCATGGCGGGCAGGGGCAATCAGCCCCAGCATTTT. Protein: CASTMAGRGNQPQHF.

The J gene is TRBJ2-4, the V gene TRBV5-4; D may be TRBD2 (5 bases). The CDR3 is made up of 15 amino acids. Germline CDR1 reads SGHNT; CDR2 reads YYREEE (reference sequence). Trimming took 0 bases from V and 2 from J, leaving 9 bases between them. The CDR3 DNA is TGTGCCAGCAGCTTGGAATCGGGGACCAAAAACATTCAGTACTTC. It is translated as CASSLESGTKNIQYF.

V usage is TRBV6-1 and J usage is TRBJ1-5; maybe TRBD1 (5 bases). The CDR3 runs to 17 residues. Per the germline V gene, CDR1 is MNHNS and CDR2 is SASEGT. V gave up 1 base and J gave up 4 bases, with 17 bases separating them. Here the CDR3 reads CASSEGRRGGVNQPQHF. In DNA, the CDR3 is TGTGCCAGCAGTGAAGGGAGAAGGGGTGGAGTTAATCAGCCCCAGCATTTT.

The chain carries TRBV5-1 and TRBJ1-1; TRBD1 matches at 8 bases. The V gene's germline CDR1 is SGHRS and CDR2 YFSETQ. This CDR3 region has 14 residues. The trim removed 4 bases at V and 7 bases at J, leaving 9 bases unmatched. The CDR3 DNA reads as TGCGCCAGCAGCAGGACAGGACAGGGCAGTGAAGCTTTCTTT. Amino acids: CASSRTGQGSEAFF.

The gene calls are TRBV9 and TRBJ1-1, with D possibly matching TRBD1 (5 bases). Germline CDR1 reads SGDLS; CDR2 reads YYNGEE. Trimming took off 0 bases at V and 6 bases at J, with 12 bases between the two ends. CDR3 length: 14 amino acids. The CDR3 sequence is CASSVDHRRPEAFF. CDR3 DNA sequence: TGTGCCAGCAGCGTAGATCACAGGAGACCTGAAGCTTTCTTT. Variable domain in full (rest from reference TRBV9 and TRBJ1-1): DSGVTQTPKHLITATGQRVTLRCSPRSGDLSVYWYQQSLDQGLQFLIQYYNGEERAKGNILERFSAQQFPDLHSELNLSSLELGDSALYFCASSVDHRRPEAFFGQGTRLTVV.

The table lists this clone with a count of one. The chain employs TRBV28 and TRBJ1-2; 7 bases align to TRBD1. The V gene end was trimmed by 6 bases and the J gene end by 7 bases; junction bases not matched to a gene: 8. Germline V CDR1 and CDR2: MDHEN, SYDVKM. This CDR3 has 13 residues. The CDR3 DNA is TGTGCCAGCAGGCTAGGGGGCCGTTCTGGCTACACCTTC. This encodes CASRLGGRSGYTF.

This chain links TRBV18 with TRBJ2-5; D call uncertain. V was shortened by 0 bases and J by 4 bases, with 9 bases between the two germline ends. Germline V lookup: CDR1 KGHSH, CDR2 LQKENI. The CDR3 contains 14 residues. CDR3 coding DNA: TGTGCCAGCTCACCACCCGGGCAGACAGAGACCCAGTACTTC. Protein sequence: CASSPPGQTETQYF.

The V and J genes are TRBV29-1 and TRBJ2-3; D not certain. V lost 3 bases and J 1 base, leaving 14 bases between the germline ends. The CDR3 sequence is 15 residues long. Looked up from germline, CDR1 is SQVTM and CDR2 is ANQGSEA. CDR3 DNA: TGCAGCGTTGACCTACAGAGTCGGGGCACAGATACGCAGTATTTT. It translates to CSVDLQSRGTDTQYF.

This chain connects TRBV28 to TRBJ1-5; no clear D gene. With 3 bases removed from V and 4 bases from J, the gap between germline ends came to 13 bases. Germline lookup yields CDR1 MDHEN and CDR2 SYDVKM. The CDR3 length is 15 residues. The CDR3: CASSFMDGANQPQHF. The CDR3, as DNA: TGTGCCAGCAGTTTTATGGACGGAGCAAATCAGCCCCAGCATTTT.

This chain joins TRBV28 and TRBJ2-7; no reliable D call. The V and J ends lost 3 bases and 2 bases respectively, with 8 bases between them. The germline V gene encodes CDR1 MDHEN and CDR2 SYDVKM. CDR3 length equals 13 residues. The CDR3 loop is CASSFGSTYEQYF. CDR3 DNA: TGTGCCAGCAGTTTTGGCAGCACCTACGAGCAGTACTTC.

This clone showed up just once. The chain joins TRBV18 to TRBJ2-7; TRBD1 matches at 10 bases. V shed 3 bases and J 2 bases; nucleotides not matched to a gene: 4. CDR1 is KGHSH, CDR2 LQKENI, per germline. This CDR3 spans 15 amino acids. The CDR3 sequence is CASSPGTGDAYEQYF. The CDR3 DNA follows: TGTGCCAGCTCACCGGGGACAGGGGACGCCTACGAGCAGTACTTC.

The chain employs TRBV6-1 and TRBJ2-7; D is perhaps TRBD2 (5 bases). Germline loops: CDR1 MNHNS, CDR2 SASEGT. The CDR3 covers 17 residues. Deletions cut 1 base from V and 1 base from J, with 17 bases between. The CDR3 DNA reads TGTGCCAGCAGTGAAGGAGCGATTAGTGGGAGATCCTACGAGCAGTACTTC. Protein sequence: CASSEGAISGRSYEQYF.

This chain uses TRBV10-3 with TRBJ2-1; 16 bases align to TRBD2. CDR1 and CDR2 (germline): ENHRY, SYGVKD. CDR3 size: 17 residues. V shed 0 bases, J shed 10 bases, and the junction held 6 bases outside the gene matches. The CDR3 region is CAISESFGTSGRAEQFF. CDR3 DNA: TGTGCCATCAGTGAGTCGTTTGGGACTAGCGGGAGGGCAGAGCAGTTCTTC.

The V call is TRBV10-3, the J call TRBJ2-2; TRBD2 agrees at 8 bases. CDR1 and CDR2 (germline): ENHRY, SYGVKD. V was pared by 6 bases and J by 0 bases, with 6 bases of the junction left unmatched. The CDR3 has 16 amino acids. The CDR3 DNA is TGTGCCATCAGCGGGGGGGGAGGAACGAACACCGGGGAGCTGTTTTTT. Its protein is CAISGGGGTNTGELFF.

V usage is TRBV28 and J usage is TRBJ2-1, with a tentative D call TRBD1 (6 bases). Per the germline V gene, CDR1 is MDHEN and CDR2 is SYDVKM. The germline V and J ends were trimmed by 3 bases and 8 bases, with 11 bases remaining between them. This CDR3 has 13 amino acids. CDR3 nucleotide sequence: TGTGCCAGCAGTTTGGTACCAGGGGATGAGCAGTTCTTC. This translates into CASSLVPGDEQFF.

This clone was detected only once. The V call is TRBV2, the J call TRBJ2-3; D remains ambiguous. The CDR3 has 13 residues. V lost 6 bases and J lost 0, with 7 bases in between. Germline CDR1 and CDR2: SNHLY and FYNNEI. The CDR3 protein is CASSTASTDTQYF. CDR3 bases: TGTGCCAGCAGCACAGCAAGCACAGATACGCAGTATTTT.

Only a few counts were recorded for this clone. The genes are TRBV28 and TRBJ1-6; a possible D gene is TRBD1 (5 bases). V was clipped by 8 bases and J by 13 bases, with 24 bases between them. The germline V gene has CDR1 MDHEN and CDR2 SYDVKM. This CDR3 spans 15 amino acids. CDR3 bases: TGTGCCAGCCACCCGGCGTCGGGTGGGGCGCGTCCCCTCCACTTT. This sequence encodes CASHPASGGARPLHF.

V is TRBV5-1 and J is TRBJ2-1; 7 bases match TRBD1. V dropped 5 bases and J dropped 1; count of bases not matched to a gene: 6. This CDR3 has 15 residues. Germline CDR1 and CDR2: SGHRS and YFSETQ. The CDR3 protein is CASRELGQSYNEQFF. The CDR3, as DNA: TGCGCCAGCAGGGAGCTGGGACAGTCCTACAATGAGCAGTTCTTC.

The chain uses TRBV19 and TRBJ2-2; 7 bases agree with TRBD1. The CDR3 contains 15 residues. V was clipped by 3 bases and J by 4 bases; unmatched bases: 5. Germline CDR1 reads LNHDA; CDR2 reads SQIVND (reference sequence). The DNA for the CDR3 is TGTGCCAGTAGTATCGGACAGGCCTCCACCGGGGAGCTGTTTTTT. Residues: CASSIGQASTGELFF.

This chain joins TRBV6-1 and TRBJ2-2; 10 bases are shared with TRBD2. Trimming at V came to 4 bases and at J to 8 bases, leaving 13 bases not matched to a gene. This CDR3 has 17 residues. Germline CDR1 and CDR2: MNHNS and SASEGT. CDR3 sequence reads: CASSVDSAGGLSGELFF. CDR3 bases: TGTGCCAGCAGTGTTGATTCAGCGGGAGGGCTGTCTGGGGAGCTGTTTTTT.

The genes are TRBV18 and TRBJ2-7; D remains unclear. The CDR3 contains 12 residues. Germline-derived CDR1 and CDR2 are KGHSH and LQKENI. With 4 bases removed from V and 3 bases from J, the gap between germline ends came to 7 bases. The CDR3 coding sequence is TGTGCCAGCTCACAGGACGGCTACGAGCAGTACTTC. This translates into CASSQDGYEQYF. Combining the CDR3 with reference TRBV18 and TRBJ2-7 gives the whole variable domain NAGVMQNPRHLVRRRGQEARLRCSPMKGHSHVYWYRQLPEEGLKFMVYLQKENIIDESGMPKERFSAEFPKEGPSILRIQQVVRGDSAAYFCASSQDGYEQYFGPGTRLTVT.

The rearrangement links TRBV19 to TRBJ1-5; TRBD1 agrees at 9 bases. Germline CDR1 and CDR2: LNHDA and SQIVND (reference sequence). This CDR3 comprises 15 residues. V shed 9 bases, J shed 5 bases, and the junction held 11 bases outside the gene matches. The CDR3 here is CARGGQGRRYQPQHF. As DNA, the CDR3 is TGTGCCAGAGGGGGACAGGGTCGACGGTATCAGCCCCAGCATTTT.

The chain uses TRBV5-1 and TRBJ2-3, with TRBD2 identical over 9 bases. J lost 4 bases, V lost 0 bases, and 9 bases had no gene match. This CDR3 region has 17 residues. In germline, CDR1 is SGHRS, CDR2 YFSETQ. In nucleotides, the CDR3 is TGCGCCAGCAGCTTGGCTACCCGGGCGGGAGGGGCAGATACGCAGTATTTT. Its translation: CASSLATRAGGADTQYF.

The chain recombines TRBV2 with TRBJ1-5; D remains unclear. V was shortened by 4 bases and J by 0 bases, with 10 bases between the two germline ends. The CDR3 is 15 residues long. CDR1 is SNHLY, CDR2 FYNNEI, per germline. Here the CDR3 reads CASSGVGHSNQPQHF. The CDR3 DNA sequence: TGTGCCAGCAGTGGGGTGGGCCATAGCAATCAGCCCCAGCATTTT.

The chain employs TRBV12-3 or TRBV12-4 and TRBJ2-4; tentative D call: TRBD2 (6 bases). The germline V and J ends were trimmed by 5 bases and 9 bases, with 14 bases remaining between them. CDR3 size: 13 residues. In nucleotides, the CDR3 is TGTGCCAGCAGTAACCAGGGAGGTGGCATTCAGTACTTC. Protein product: CASSNQGGGIQYF.

V usage is TRBV4-2 and J usage is TRBJ1-6, with TRBD1 as a possible D gene (5 bases). V was shortened by 1 base and J by 8 bases, with 9 bases between the two germline ends. The germline V gene has CDR1 LGHNA and CDR2 YNFKEQ. CDR3 length: 14 amino acids. The CDR3 bases are TGTGCCAGCAGCCAAGTCGGGGGGGATTCACCCCTCCACTTT. Translation gives CASSQVGGDSPLHF.

The V and J genes are TRBV4-1 and TRBJ1-1, with D possibly TRBD1 on 6 matching bases. The ends were cut back, 1 base at V and 5 bases at J, with 17 bases in the middle. The germline V gene encodes CDR1 MGHRA and CDR2 YSYEKL. The CDR3 covers 16 residues. The CDR3 region has the DNA TGCGCCAGCAGCCAAGTTGACACCAGGGGAAGGACTGAAGCTTTCTTT. Translated: CASSQVDTRGRTEAFF.

CDR3 nucleotide sequence: TGTGCCAGCAGCGGGCCCCCCTACGAGCAGTACTTC. Its protein product is CASSGPPYEQYF. This sequence joins TRBV2 and TRBJ2-7; unclear D gene. The CDR3 is 12 amino acids. V was trimmed by 6 bases and J by 2 bases, leaving 8 bases between them. The germline V gene has CDR1 SNHLY and CDR2 FYNNEI.